This is a list of T cell receptor beta chains from one sample in a study of blood T cells in healthy people across ages. In TCRdb, the 5' RACE reads were re-called with MiXCR into one record per CDR3 protein. The sample consists of under 950,000 distinct CDR3 sequences, over 20% of them appearing once. Sequencing used blood. The origin of the receptors is a man between 65 and 85 years old in good health. The CDR3 runs from the conserved cysteine through the conserved F or W. The order of the fields is clone size, J gene, CDR3 length, V gene, D gene, CDR3 DNA, CDR3 protein. The D gene is left open where the match is weak. Not every row has a clone size; where given, it reads once, few, many or a size class.

>.|TRBJ2-1|15|TRBV5-1|TRBD2
TGCGCCAGCGAGAAGCGGGAGGGTAGGGACAATGAGCAGTTCTTC
CASEKREGRDNEQFF
>few|TRBJ1-4|14|TRBV9|TRBD1
TGTGCCAGCAGCGGACCGGGACAGTCCCAGAAACTGTTTTTT
CASSGPGQSQKLFF
>.|TRBJ1-4|15|TRBV14|.
TGTGCCAGCAGCCAAGATAGGGGGACCAGTGAAAAACTGTTTTTT
CASSQDRGTSEKLFF
>.|TRBJ2-5|14|TRBV6-2/TRBV6-3|.
TGTGCCAGCAGTTACCGATCAGGGACGGAGACCCAGTACTTC
CASSYRSGTETQYF
>few|TRBJ2-1|15|TRBV7-9|.
TGTGCCAGCAGCTTACAAGATCGGCCCTACAATGAGCAGTTCTTC
CASSLQDRPYNEQFF
>.|TRBJ2-5|14|TRBV12-3/TRBV12-4|.
TGTGCCAGCAGCCCCGTGAGGCCCACAAAGACCCAGTACTTC
CASSPVRPTKTQYF
>few|TRBJ2-2|15|TRBV7-2|.
TGTGCCAGCAGCTTTCGAGTAGGGAACACCGGGGAGCTGTTTTTT
CASSFRVGNTGELFF
>.|TRBJ1-5|13|TRBV23-1|.
TGCGCCAGCAGTCGCAGGTTTAGTCAGCCCCAGCATTTT
CASSRRFSQPQHF
>.|TRBJ1-2|14|TRBV4-1|.
TGCGCCAGCAGCCAAGATTCGGCAAAATATGGCTACACCTTC
CASSQDSAKYGYTF
>.|TRBJ1-1|13|TRBV12-3/TRBV12-4|.
TGTGCCAGCAGCTCAGGGGTTAACTCTGAAGCTTTCTTT
CASSSGVNSEAFF
>many|TRBJ2-2|14|TRBV7-2|.
TGTGCCAGCAGTTTAGTTGGGGACACCGGGGAGCTGTTTTTT
CASSLVGDTGELFF
>.|TRBJ2-3|14|TRBV29-1|TRBD2
TGCAGCGTTGAGGGGGGGACTAGCACAGATACGCAGTATTTT
CSVEGGTSTDTQYF
>many|TRBJ1-1|15|TRBV5-1|.
TGCGCCAGCAGTCTGGCGGGGGCAGGGAACACTGAAGCTTTCTTT
CASSLAGAGNTEAFF
>.|TRBJ2-3|15|TRBV7-9|.
TGCGCCAGCAGCTTAGGTCAGAAGAGCACAGATACGCAGTATTTT
CASSLGQKSTDTQYF
>few|TRBJ1-3|18|TRBV18|.
TGTGCCAGCTCACCATCTTATCAAGACGGGTACTCTGGAAACACCATATATTTT
CASSPSYQDGYSGNTIYF
>.|TRBJ2-5|13|TRBV20-1|.
TGCAGTCCCGGAGGACTTCCTCAAGAGACCCAGTACTTC
CSPGGLPQETQYF
>.|TRBJ1-2|15|TRBV28|.
TGTGCCAGCAGTTTGTCCCGAACAGGGAAGGGAGGCTACACCTTC
CASSLSRTGKGGYTF
>few|TRBJ2-2|14|TRBV29-1|TRBD1
TGCAGCGTTTGGAGACAGGGGAAAACCGGGGAGCTGTTTTTT
CSVWRQGKTGELFF
>few|TRBJ2-4|16|TRBV7-2|TRBD1
TGTGCCAGCAGCTTAGAAGGTGGACAGGGTCGAAACATTCAGTACTTC
CASSLEGGQGRNIQYF
>.|TRBJ1-2|14|TRBV4-1|TRBD1
TGCGCCAGCAGACCGGACAGGTTTGAAGGTGGCTACACCTTC
CASRPDRFEGGYTF
>.|TRBJ1-2|16|TRBV7-9|.
TGTGCCAGCAGCTTAGCATCGGGGGGAGCTAACTATGGCTACACCTTC
CASSLASGGANYGYTF
>.|TRBJ1-1|18|TRBV7-9|.
TGTGCCAGCAGCTTAACCCCGCGCATTGGGGGGGCGAACACTGAAGCTTTCTTT
CASSLTPRIGGANTEAFF
>few|TRBJ1-2|13|TRBV20-1|.
TGCAGTGCTAGGGTGGCAGGGCACTATGGCTACACCTTC
CSARVAGHYGYTF
>.|TRBJ2-1|16|TRBV6-6|TRBD2
TGTGCCAGCACTGATCAGTGGACTAGCGGGAACAATGAGCAGTTCTTC
CASTDQWTSGNNEQFF
>.|TRBJ1-1|13|TRBV6-5|.
TGCGCCAGCAGGACACAGGGAAACACTGAAGCTTTCTTT
CASRTQGNTEAFF
>.|TRBJ2-1|17|TRBV6-4|.
TGTGCCAGCAGTGACTCAGCGTGGGAGTACCGCTTCAATGAGCAGTTCTTC
CASSDSAWEYRFNEQFF
>few|TRBJ2-1|15|TRBV28|TRBD1
TGTGCCAGTAGACCCGGGACAGGGGGTGACAATGAGCAGTTCTTC
CASRPGTGGDNEQFF
>.|TRBJ2-4|14|TRBV6-2/TRBV6-3|TRBD1
TGTGCCAGCAGTCCGGAGACAGGGTGGGGCATTCAGTCCTTC
CASSPETGWGIQSF
>few|TRBJ2-2|13|TRBV6-5|.
TGTGCCAGCAGTTACGAAATCGAGTCGGGGCTGTTTTTT
CASSYEIESGLFF
>.|TRBJ2-5|18|TRBV9|TRBD2
TGTGCCAGCAGCGTAGGAGGGACTAGCGGGGGGGGTCAAGGGACCCAGTACTTC
CASSVGGTSGGGQGTQYF
>few|TRBJ1-2|12|TRBV12-3/TRBV12-4|.
TGTGCCAGCAGTTTATACAACTATGGCTACACCTTC
CASSLYNYGYTF
>.|TRBJ2-1|17|TRBV7-2|TRBD2
TGTGCCAGCAGCTTATCATGGGGGGGGAGCTCCTACAATGAGCAGTTCTTC
CASSLSWGGSSYNEQFF
>.|TRBJ1-2|13|TRBV5-1|.
TGCGCCAGCAGCACGGACATCACCTATGGCTACACCTTC
CASSTDITYGYTF
>.|TRBJ2-7|12|TRBV12-3/TRBV12-4|TRBD1
TGTGCCAGCAGCAGACAGGGGTTCGAGCAGTACTTC
CASSRQGFEQYF
>few|TRBJ1-4|16|TRBV12-3/TRBV12-4|.
TGTGCCGGCAGCTACCACGGAGGGCCAACTAATGAAAAACTGTTTTTT
CAGSYHGGPTNEKLFF
>many|TRBJ2-5|19|TRBV5-1|TRBD2
TGCGCCAGCAGCCCTGGAATCGGGCTAGCGGGGGCAGAGAAAGAGACCCAGTACTTC
CASSPGIGLAGAEKETQYF
>.|TRBJ2-7|14|TRBV10-3|.
TGTGCCATCAGTGTAGAGGGGGACCCCTACGAGCAGTACTTC
CAISVEGDPYEQYF
>few|TRBJ2-5|13|TRBV12-3/TRBV12-4|.
TGTGCCAGCAGCTCTGTGGACGATGAGACCCAGTACTTC
CASSSVDDETQYF
>.|TRBJ2-2|16|TRBV12-3/TRBV12-4|TRBD2
TGTGCCAGCAGTTTGCTAGCGGCTTCTAACACCGGGGAGCTGTTTTTT
CASSLLAASNTGELFF
>.|TRBJ2-1|14|TRBV7-2|TRBD2
TGTGCCAGCAGGCTAGCGGGAGGGATGAATGAGCAGTTCTTC
CASRLAGGMNEQFF
>.|TRBJ2-4|16|TRBV24-1|.
TGTGCCACCAGTGATTCCCCCGGGGGTAAGGGGAACATTCAGTACTTC
CATSDSPGGKGNIQYF
>.|TRBJ2-1|15|TRBV10-3|TRBD1
TGTGCCATCAGCCCAACAGGGGGGCCCTACAATGAGCAGTTCTTC
CAISPTGGPYNEQFF
>.|TRBJ1-2|15|TRBV6-2/TRBV6-3|.
TGTGCCAGCAGTCCGACACCCAGTGGTAACTATGGCCACACCTTC
CASSPTPSGNYGHTF
>few|TRBJ2-3|15|TRBV6-5|TRBD1
TGTGCCAGCAACACAGGGGTTGAGGACACAGATACGCAGTATTTT
CASNTGVEDTDTQYF
>few|TRBJ2-7|15|TRBV28|TRBD1
TGTGCCAGCAGGTGGGGGACAGGGGTCTCCTACGAGCAGTACTTC
CASRWGTGVSYEQYF
>.|TRBJ2-5|12|TRBV11-2|.
TGTGCCAGCAGCTTAGTAGTCGCGACCCAGTACTTC
CASSLVVATQYF
>.|TRBJ1-2|15|TRBV9|TRBD1
TGTGCCAGCAGCCCACGAGACAGGGCCGACTATGGCTACACCTTC
CASSPRDRADYGYTF
>few|TRBJ2-7|15|TRBV5-1|TRBD1
TGCGCCAGCAGCTTGGGTAGGACAGGGGTCGACGAGCAGTACTTC
CASSLGRTGVDEQYF
>.|TRBJ2-7|16|TRBV13|TRBD1
TGTGCCAGCAGCCAGAGACAGGGGCTACAGGTCTACGAGCAGTACTTC
CASSQRQGLQVYEQYF
>.|TRBJ1-4|12|TRBV7-2|.
TGTGCCGTTCGGGGCATCGATGAAAAACTGTTTTTT
CAVRGIDEKLFF